One T cell receptor (beta chain) is described in this entry. This table comes from immunoSEQ multiplex PCR, and its TCRdb copy is limited to in-frame clones, with some not included. Counted here are fewer than 500,000 clones, 80% to 95% occurring once; the ten biggest clones make up about 6.3%. The data were taken from a study of control samples from healthy donors and cancer patients. This receptor was identified in a man aged 40-50 years with head and neck cancer. Sequencing was done on a sample of PBMCs.

The CDR3 nucleotides read TGTGCCAGCAGTGCTGGACTAGGGGGTAGCTCTGGGGCCAACGTCCTGACTTTC. Translation gives CASSAGLGGSSGANVLTF. V is TRBV27 and J is TRBJ2-6; possible D gene TRBD2, 7 bases. This CDR3 spans 18 amino acids. The germline V gene encodes CDR1 MNHEY and CDR2 SMNVEV (reference sequence). With 5 bases removed from V and 0 bases from J, the gap between germline ends came to 17 bases.